These 17 T cell receptor beta chains were sequenced from one sample in a study of OX40 agonist ivuxolimab in advanced cancers. Using immunoSEQ multiplex PCR, the repertoire was profiled, and TCRdb retains in-frame clones only, with some absent. The sample carries tens of thousands of clones, about 88% recorded once. The input for sequencing was CD4+ or CD8+ T cells sorted from blood, taken in a trial of the OX40 agonist ivuxolimab. These receptor sequences come from an adult with an advanced solid tumor such as melanoma, head and neck, liver or kidney cancer.

The genes are TRBV7-3 and TRBJ1-3; 7 bases fit TRBD1. The CDR3 extends over 18 amino acids. Losses at the gene ends were 6 bases for V and 0 bases for J; bases not matched to a gene: 14. Germline loops: CDR1 SGHTA, CDR2 FQGTGA. Here the CDR3 reads CASSRLPGQTSSGNTIYF. The CDR3, as DNA: TGTGCCAGCAGTCGACTACCGGGACAGACTAGCTCTGGAAACACCATATATTTT.

The rearrangement uses TRBV7-6 and TRBJ2-2, with TRBD1 matching 8 bases. V dropped 6 bases and J dropped 2; count of bases not matched to a gene: 8. This CDR3 has 16 residues. Per the germline V gene, CDR1 is SGHVS and CDR2 is FNYEAQ. CDR3 bases: TGTGCCAGCAGATCAATCAGGGGGCAAAACACCGGGGAGCTGTTTTTT. Residues: CASRSIRGQNTGELFF.

The chain couples TRBV19 to TRBJ1-4, with TRBD1 matching 9 bases. Losses at the gene ends were 9 bases for V and 7 bases for J; bases not matched to a gene: 9. CDR1 and CDR2 from the germline V gene are LNHDA and SQIVND (reference sequence). This CDR3 is built from 14 residues. The CDR3 is CASSDRGAGEKLFF. In DNA form, the CDR3 reads TGTGCCAGCTCGGACAGGGGTGCGGGTGAAAAACTGTTTTTT.

J is TRBJ1-5 and V is TRBV2, with D hard to call. There are 15 residues in the CDR3. V lost 3 bases to trimming and J lost 0 bases, with 9 bases between them. Germline lookup yields CDR1 SNHLY and CDR2 FYNNEI. DNA of the CDR3: TGTGCCAGCAGTGATGGGTTTTATAGCAATCAGCCCCAGCATTTT. Encoded protein: CASSDGFYSNQPQHF.

For the CDR3, the DNA is TGTGCCAGCATGATCCTCAGACAGGGGTCCTACGAGCAGTACTTC. It specifies CASMILRQGSYEQYF. J is TRBJ2-7 and V is TRBV6-1, with TRBD1 matching over 8 bases. Germline V gene data show CDR1 as MNHNS and CDR2 as SASEGT. V trimming: 7 bases; J trimming: 1 base; junction bases outside the gene matches: 9. The CDR3 runs to 15 residues.

The chain combines TRBV5-1 with TRBJ2-1; D ambiguous. CDR1 SGHRS and CDR2 YFSETQ come from the germline V gene. This CDR3 is built from 15 residues. The V end lost 0 bases, the J end lost 3 bases, and 10 bases lay between the germline ends. CDR3 region: CASSLASLSYNEQFF. The CDR3 DNA follows: TGCGCCAGCAGCTTGGCCAGTCTGAGCTACAATGAGCAGTTCTTC.

The CDR3 loop reads CATTPDLGNEQFF. The CDR3 DNA reads TGTGCCACTACCCCCGATTTGGGCAATGAGCAGTTCTTC. The gene calls are TRBV19 and TRBJ2-1; the D is unclear. V was shortened by 10 bases and J by 6 bases, with 16 bases between the two germline ends. Germline-derived CDR1 and CDR2 are LNHDA and SQIVND (reference sequence). This CDR3 region has 13 residues.

The chain combines TRBV2 with TRBJ1-5, with D unclear. CDR3 length: 13 residues. The germline V and J ends were trimmed by 5 bases and 5 bases, with 10 bases remaining between them. Germline V gene data show CDR1 as SNHLY and CDR2 as FYNNEI. The CDR3 loop reads CASSWTGDQPQHF. The CDR3 region has the DNA TGTGCCAGCAGTTGGACCGGGGATCAGCCCCAGCATTTT.

V is TRBV9 and J is TRBJ2-1; D might be TRBD2 (5 bases). Germline V CDR1 and CDR2: SGDLS, YYNGEE. CDR3 length: 14 residues. The V gene lost 4 bases and the J gene lost 2 bases, with 10 bases spanning the gap. The CDR3 sequence is CASSPGSAYNEQFF. CDR3 nucleotide sequence: TGTGCCAGCAGCCCGGGGTCCGCCTACAATGAGCAGTTCTTC.

Only a few counts were recorded for this clone. The chain uses TRBV6-5 and TRBJ2-2; D is unresolved. The germline V and J ends were trimmed by 0 bases and 3 bases, with 5 bases remaining between them. The CDR3 runs 14 residues. The germline CDR1 and CDR2 sequences are MNHEY and SVGAGI. The CDR3: CASSYSSDTGELFF. CDR3 nucleotide sequence: TGTGCCAGCAGTTACTCCTCAGACACCGGGGAGCTGTTTTTT.

The gene calls are TRBV30 and TRBJ2-7; D tentatively reads TRBD1 or TRBD2 (5 bases each). Germline V gives CDR1 GTSNPN, CDR2 SVGIG (reference sequence). Deletions cut 7 bases from V and 3 bases from J, with 16 bases between. The CDR3 loop spans 13 amino acids. CDR3 DNA sequence: TGTGCCTTTGGGGGAGCGGAGATCTACGAGCAGTACTTC. Its translation: CAFGGAEIYEQYF.

The rearrangement links TRBV11-3 to TRBJ2-7, with D possibly matching TRBD2 (5 bases). The V and J ends lost 2 bases and 4 bases respectively, with 12 bases between them. The CDR3 loop spans 14 amino acids. CDR1 SGHNT and CDR2 YENEEA come from the germline V gene. The CDR3 spells CASSLWTLGYEQYF. CDR3 DNA: TGTGCCAGCAGCTTATGGACTTTGGGGTACGAGCAGTACTTC.

The rearrangement joins TRBV9 to TRBJ2-5, with 7 bases that match TRBD1. The CDR3 runs to 14 residues. V lost 1 base and J lost 5; bases outside the gene matches: 5. The germline CDR1 and CDR2 sequences are SGDLS and YYNGEE. The CDR3 nucleotides are TGTGCCAGCAGCGTAAGGGGGCACAGCGAGACCCAGTACTTC. Protein: CASSVRGHSETQYF.

The chain links TRBV19 to TRBJ1-1; 7 nucleotides agree with TRBD1. The junction had 3 bases not matched to a gene; V was cut back by 4 bases and J by 1 base. This CDR3 is 14 amino acids long. Germline V gene sequence: CDR1 LNHDA, CDR2 SQIVND (reference sequence). CDR3 DNA: TGTGCCAGTAGTACACCAGGGGGGAACACTGAAGCTTTCTTT. Encoded protein: CASSTPGGNTEAFF.

The V gene is TRBV19, the J gene TRBJ2-4, with TRBD1 matching 9 bases. J gave up 3 bases and V 5 bases, and 11 bases lay outside the gene matches. CDR3 length: 17 residues. Germline CDR1 and CDR2: LNHDA and SQIVND (reference sequence). The CDR3 sequence is CASSSRTGDRGKNIQYF. CDR3 coding DNA: TGTGCCAGTAGTTCCCGGACAGGGGATAGGGGCAAAAACATTCAGTACTTC.

V and J are TRBV7-9 and TRBJ2-7; possible D gene TRBD1, 6 bases. The CDR3 runs 14 residues. V lost 1 base and J lost 7, with 14 bases in between. In germline, CDR1 is SEHNR, CDR2 FQNEAQ (reference sequence). The DNA of the CDR3 is TGTGCCAGCAGCTTAGGCACAGGGATGGGGGAGCAGTACTTC. This codes for CASSLGTGMGEQYF. The full variable domain, its missing parts supplied by reference TRBV7-9 and TRBJ2-7, is DTGVSQNPRHKITKRGQNVTFRCDPISEHNRLYWYRQTLGQGPEFLTYFQNEAQLEKSRLLSDRFSAERPKGSFSTLEIQRTEQGDSAMYLCASSLGTGMGEQYFGPGTRLTVT.

The J gene is TRBJ2-3, the V gene TRBV15; D call uncertain. Germline V gene sequence: CDR1 LNHNV, CDR2 YYDKDF (reference sequence). Between the trimmed V and J ends, which lost 9 bases and 1 base, there was a span of 14 bases. The CDR3 loop spans 14 amino acids. CDR3 coding DNA: TGTGCCACTAGGGCCGTCGGTGGCACAGATACGCAGTATTTT. This translates into CATRAVGGTDTQYF.